These 14 T cell receptor beta chains were sequenced from one sample in a study of beta chain features in type 1 diabetes (dated by TCRdb to 2016 to 2019). Results the study describes overall, beyond this receptor: In all four CD4+ subsets, TCRB CDR3 length was moderately but significantly shorter in type 1 diabetes patients.

These receptors' targets are unknown. The library was made by the immunoSEQ multiplex PCR assay. All of the isolated RNA was reverse transcribed with the High Capacity cDNA Reverse Transcription Kit, so expressed TCRB transcripts were sequenced. In TCRdb, the immuneACCESS table is reduced to in-frame sequences with V and J assigned. These tables do not hold every clone; where another copy was compared, an unresolved V gene accounts for under half, and the others remain unexplained. For this sample the table gives a few hundred thousand clones, of which roughly an eighth were detected only once. The ten largest clones take up 0.017% of the sample. The sequencing input was naive CD4+ T cells from blood. The cell subset or site label of this sample denotes: true naive CD4+ T cells. Every receptor here comes from a man aged 25-45 years with type 1 diabetes.

This clone has more than one count but fewer than ten. The chain links TRBV7-6 to TRBJ2-7, with D possibly matching TRBD1 (5 bases). Trimming cost V 2 bases and J 6 bases, with 11 bases left between them. Germline lookup yields CDR1 SGHVS and CDR2 FNYEAQ. The CDR3 covers 13 residues. The DNA for the CDR3 is TGTGCCAGCAGCTTACAGGGTAACGTCGAGCAGTACTTC. It yields the protein CASSLQGNVEQYF.

This clone has a handful of counts. This rearrangement joins TRBV27 to TRBJ2-5; perhaps TRBD1 as D (6 bases). This CDR3 spans 14 amino acids. Trimming removed 2 bases at V and 5 bases at J, with 12 bases between. CDR1 is MNHEY, CDR2 SMNVEV, per germline (reference sequence). In nucleotides, the CDR3 is TGTGCCAGCAGTTTAGGCAGGGGTCTCGAGACCCAGTACTTC. Its protein product is CASSLGRGLETQYF.

This clone was seen just once. The chain uses TRBV4-2 and TRBJ2-5, with 12 bases identical to TRBD2. Per the germline V gene, CDR1 is LGHNA and CDR2 is YNFKEQ. CDR3 length: 17 amino acids. V lost 0 bases, J lost 4 bases, and 6 bases stayed unmatched. The CDR3 is CASSQDGASGRAETQYF. For the CDR3, the DNA is TGTGCCAGCAGCCAAGATGGGGCTAGCGGGAGGGCAGAGACCCAGTACTTC.

This clone was seen a handful of times. The rearrangement joins TRBV10-3 to TRBJ2-2, with D maybe TRBD2 (6 bases). The ends were cut back, 6 bases at V and 5 bases at J, with 13 bases in the middle. The CDR3 runs to 14 residues. Germline V gene lookup returns CDR1 ENHRY and CDR2 SYGVKD. CDR3 DNA: TGTGCCATCAGGAGGGACTGGCAAACCGGGGAGCTGTTTTTT. As protein: CAIRRDWQTGELFF.

This clone has more than one count but fewer than ten. The chain carries TRBV2 and TRBJ2-2, with 14 bases identical to TRBD2. Germline CDR1 reads SNHLY; CDR2 reads FYNNEI. This CDR3 spans 19 amino acids. With V trimmed by 7 bases and J by 0 bases, 10 bases remained unmatched. CDR3 sequence reads: CASTPRGLAGAPNTGELFF. The CDR3 bases are TGTGCCAGCACCCCCAGGGGACTAGCGGGAGCTCCGAACACCGGGGAGCTGTTTTTT. Looking up the rest from reference TRBV2 and TRBJ2-2 gives the full variable domain: EPEVTQTPSHQVTQMGQEVILRCVPISNHLYFYWYRQILGQKVEFLVSFYNNEISEKSEIFDDQFSVERPDGSNFTLKIRSTKLEDSAMYFCASTPRGLAGAPNTGELFFGEGSRLTVL.

The table lists this clone with a few counts. V usage is TRBV4-2 and J usage is TRBJ2-1, with 12 bases lining up with TRBD2. V dropped 4 bases and J dropped 4; count of bases not matched to a gene: 5. CDR1 is LGHNA, CDR2 YNFKEQ, per germline. The CDR3 consists of 16 residues. The DNA of the CDR3 is TGTGCCAGCAGCCGTACGACTAGCGGGAGTTACAATGAGCAGTTCTTC. Encoded protein: CASSRTTSGSYNEQFF.

This clone was recorded a few times. The genes are TRBV18 and TRBJ1-1, with D perhaps matching TRBD1 (6 bases). This CDR3 region has 11 residues. The germline V gene has CDR1 KGHSH and CDR2 LQKENI. V lost 3 bases to trimming and J lost 8 bases, with 7 bases between them. The CDR3 loop reads CASSPDREAFF. Here the CDR3 DNA reads TGTGCCAGCTCACCCGACAGGGAAGCTTTCTTT. The full variable domain, in which reference TRBV18 and TRBJ1-1 provide the parts outside the CDR3, is NAGVMQNPRHLVRRRGQEARLRCSPMKGHSHVYWYRQLPEEGLKFMVYLQKENIIDESGMPKERFSAEFPKEGPSILRIQQVVRGDSAAYFCASSPDREAFFGQGTRLTVV.

The genes are TRBV5-1 and TRBJ1-4; no firm D call. This CDR3 comprises 14 residues. Germline CDR1 SGHRS, CDR2 YFSETQ. V was pared by 0 bases and J by 7 bases, with 10 bases between. The CDR3 DNA reads as TGCGCCAGCAGCTTGGGAACTCCGGGTGAAAAACTGTTTTTT. Translating gives CASSLGTPGEKLFF.

The V and J genes are TRBV29-1 and TRBJ2-5; D possibly corresponds to TRBD2 (6 bases). V lost 7 bases to trimming and J lost 1 base, with 13 bases between them. Germline lookup yields CDR1 SQVTM and CDR2 ANQGSEA. The CDR3 extends over 13 amino acids. DNA for the CDR3: TGCAGCGCTAAGGAGGGGCGCCAAGAGACCCAGTACTTC. Encoded protein: CSAKEGRQETQYF.

The chain uses TRBV28 and TRBJ1-2; possibly TRBD1 for D (6 bases). The CDR3 has 12 residues. Trimming pared 5 bases from V and 6 bases from J, leaving 10 bases between. The germline V gene has CDR1 MDHEN and CDR2 SYDVKM. The CDR3 is CASSGGAHGYTF. CDR3 coding DNA: TGTGCCAGCAGTGGGGGGGCCCATGGCTACACCTTC.

This clone was seen only a few times. The V and J genes are TRBV5-1 and TRBJ2-1, with 8 bases lining up with TRBD2. J gave up 0 bases and V 7 bases, and 6 bases lay outside the gene matches. Germline CDR1 is SGHRS and CDR2 is YFSETQ. The CDR3 has 15 residues. The DNA of the CDR3 is TGCGCCAGCGCCAGCGGGGGCCACTCCTACAATGAGCAGTTCTTC. Protein: CASASGGHSYNEQFF.

The chain has TRBV18 and TRBJ2-7; 10 bases match TRBD1. The germline CDR1 and CDR2 sequences are KGHSH and LQKENI. J gave up 4 bases and V 2 bases, and 5 bases lay outside the gene matches. This CDR3 comprises 15 residues. As DNA, the CDR3 is TGTGCCAGCTCACCATCGTTGGGACAGGGGTACGAGCAGTACTTC. Its translation is CASSPSLGQGYEQYF.

V is TRBV7-9 and J is TRBJ2-1, with 11 bases lining up with TRBD2. In germline, CDR1 is SEHNR, CDR2 FQNEAQ (reference sequence). This CDR3 contains 17 residues. The junction had 9 bases not matched to a gene; V was cut back by 0 bases and J by 8 bases. The CDR3 protein is CASSLAASGRSGDEQFF. In nucleotides, the CDR3 is TGTGCCAGCAGCTTAGCGGCTAGCGGGAGGAGTGGTGATGAGCAGTTCTTC.

This clone has just a few counts. V is TRBV7-2 and J is TRBJ1-5; D possibly corresponds to TRBD1 (6 bases). Trimming removed 0 bases at V and 4 bases at J, with 10 bases between. From germline, CDR1 is SGHTA and CDR2 FQGNSA. The CDR3 extends over 15 amino acids. CDR3 loop: CASSLATGSNQPQHF. CDR3 coding DNA: TGTGCCAGCAGCTTAGCGACAGGCTCTAATCAGCCCCAGCATTTT.